Below are 19 T cell receptor beta chains sequenced from a single sample in a study of PD-1 blockade in classical Hodgkin lymphoma. Assay: immunoSEQ multiplex PCR; the TCRdb copy retains only in-frame clones and omits some. The sample yields fewer than 20,000 clones, under 85% seen once. Stated time point: newly diagnosed, previously untreated cHL patient sample. Isolation of CD4+ T cells from thawed PBMCs was performed by magnetic negative selection. Source material: CD4+ T cells from blood. The receptors shown here come from a human donor with classical Hodgkin lymphoma.

The rearrangement joins TRBV5-4 to TRBJ2-1; 9 bases map to TRBD1. Germline CDR1 SGHNT, CDR2 YYREEE (reference sequence). V lost 4 bases and J lost 7; bases outside the gene matches: 3. This CDR3 region has 13 residues. CDR3 protein: CASSPGTGNEQFF. The CDR3 nucleotides read TGTGCCAGCAGCCCCGGGACAGGGAATGAGCAGTTCTTC. The whole variable domain, remainder taken from reference TRBV5-4 and TRBJ2-1, is ETGVTQSPTHLIKTRGQQVTLRCSSQSGHNTVSWYQQALGQGPQFIFQYYREEENGRGNFPPRFSGLQFPNYSSELNVNALELDDSALYLCASSPGTGNEQFFGPGTRLTVL.

This chain links TRBV11-1 with TRBJ2-5; 11 nucleotides line up with TRBD2. V gave up 4 bases and J gave up 4 bases; unmatched junction bases: 5. The CDR3 runs to 15 residues. Germline CDR1 is SGHAT and CDR2 is FQDESV (reference sequence). The CDR3 sequence: CASSSTSGSLETQYF. Here the CDR3 DNA reads TGTGCCAGCAGCTCAACTAGCGGGAGTTTAGAGACCCAGTACTTC.

V gene TRBV19 combines with J gene TRBJ1-6; 9 nucleotides line up with TRBD1. V gave up 3 bases and J gave up 8 bases; unmatched junction bases: 5. The germline CDR1 and CDR2 sequences are LNHDA and SQIVND (reference sequence). This CDR3 contains 15 residues. In DNA, the CDR3 is TGTGCCAGTAGTATCCCGACAGGGGGGGATTCACCCCTCCACTTT. It specifies CASSIPTGGDSPLHF. The full variable domain, in which reference TRBV19 and TRBJ1-6 provide the parts outside the CDR3, is DGGITQSPKYLFRKEGQNVTLSCEQNLNHDAMYWYRQDPGQGLRLIYYSQIVNDFQKGDIAEGYSVSREKKESFPLTVTSAQKNPTAFYLCASSIPTGGDSPLHFGNGTRLTVT.

This clone came up a few times. The CDR3 nucleotides read TGTGCCAGCAGCTTAGGGGCTACACCGAATCAGCCCCAGCATTTT. As protein: CASSLGATPNQPQHF. This chain links TRBV7-9 with TRBJ1-5; D is unclear. Trimming pared 1 base from V and 4 bases from J, leaving 11 bases between. Germline loops: CDR1 SEHNR, CDR2 FQNEAQ (reference sequence). This CDR3 has 15 amino acids. The complete variable domain, with remaining parts taken from reference TRBV7-9 and TRBJ1-5, reads DTGVSQNPRHKITKRGQNVTFRCDPISEHNRLYWYRQTLGQGPEFLTYFQNEAQLEKSRLLSDRFSAERPKGSFSTLEIQRTEQGDSAMYLCASSLGATPNQPQHFGDGTRLSIL.

The chain uses TRBV19 and TRBJ1-5; D perhaps matches TRBD1 (6 bases). V was shortened by 1 base and J by 6 bases, with 16 bases between the two germline ends. CDR1 is LNHDA and CDR2 is SQIVND in the germline V gene (reference sequence). The length of the CDR3 is 16 residues. The CDR3 here is CASSIALGGPTQPQHF. In nucleotides, the CDR3 is TGTGCCAGTAGTATAGCCCTCGGGGGGCCCACTCAGCCCCAGCATTTT.

The chain uses TRBV29-1 and TRBJ2-5; D is perhaps TRBD2 (7 bases). The CDR3 loop spans 14 amino acids. Germline V gene data show CDR1 as SQVTM and CDR2 as ANQGSEA. V lost 6 bases, J lost 5 bases, and 19 bases lay in between. As DNA, the CDR3 is TGCAGCGTGGGGGAGTCGGGGGGCGAGGAGACCCAGTACTTC. Encoded protein: CSVGESGGEETQYF.

Comments on this clone: Other DNA sequences in the same sample also yield this CDR3. The rearrangement uses TRBV18 and TRBJ2-5; D tentatively fits TRBD1 or TRBD2 (5 bases each). Germline lookup yields CDR1 KGHSH and CDR2 LQKENI. The CDR3 runs to 13 residues. V was clipped by 2 bases and J by 5 bases, with 9 bases between them. The CDR3: CASSPRGGETQYF. The CDR3 DNA reads as TGTGCCAGCTCACCAAGGGGCGGGGAGACCCAGTACTTC.

This clone was recorded only once. This chain joins TRBV10-3 and TRBJ1-2, with D perhaps TRBD1 (5 bases). CDR3 size: 10 residues. The V gene's germline CDR1 is ENHRY and CDR2 SYGVKD. Trimming cost V 10 bases and J 6 bases, with 9 bases left between them. The CDR3 spells CARQGDGYTF. In DNA form, the CDR3 reads TGTGCCAGGCAGGGAGATGGCTACACCTTC.

This clone was detected once. J is TRBJ1-2 and V is TRBV19, with 7 bases aligning to TRBD1. Per germline, CDR1 LNHDA and CDR2 SQIVND (reference sequence). The CDR3 has 15 residues. The V gene end was trimmed by 5 bases and the J gene end by 4 bases; junction bases not matched to a gene: 10. DNA for the CDR3: TGTGCCAGTAGTCCTAGCGGGGACAGTATCTATGGCTACACCTTC. Translating gives CASSPSGDSIYGYTF.

The CDR3 here is CASTPTWSNQPQHF. As DNA, the CDR3 is TGTGCCAGCACGCCGACCTGGAGCAATCAGCCCCAGCATTTT. The chain carries TRBV28 and TRBJ1-5; D remains ambiguous. The V end lost 7 bases, the J end lost 1 base, and 11 bases lay between the germline ends. This CDR3 is built from 14 residues. Per the germline V gene, CDR1 is MDHEN and CDR2 is SYDVKM.

This clone has more than one count but fewer than ten. The CDR3 region is CASSPRGSTNEKLFF. As DNA, the CDR3 is TGCGCCAGCAGCCCACGGGGGAGCACTAATGAAAAACTGTTTTTT. V is TRBV5-1 and J is TRBJ1-4; perhaps TRBD1 as D (5 bases). The germline V and J ends were trimmed by 4 bases and 2 bases, with 12 bases remaining between them. Germline CDR1 is SGHRS and CDR2 is YFSETQ. The CDR3 has 15 amino acids.

As DNA, the CDR3 is TGCGCCAGCAGTGAGCCGGGATTGGCAGATACGCAGTATTTT. It yields the protein CASSEPGLADTQYF. V is TRBV10-2 and J is TRBJ2-3; maybe TRBD2 (5 bases). Trimming removed 2 bases from V and 4 bases from J, with 10 bases in between. CDR1 and CDR2 (germline): WSHSY, SAAADI. The CDR3 loop spans 14 amino acids.

The genes are TRBV28 and TRBJ2-2; D tentatively reads TRBD1 or TRBD2 (6 bases each). The CDR3 length is 14 residues. Germline V gene data show CDR1 as MDHEN and CDR2 as SYDVKM. The germline V and J ends were trimmed by 4 bases and 9 bases, with 15 bases remaining between them. CDR3 sequence (DNA): TGTGCCAGCAGTTCAAGGGCCCGGGGGCGGGAGCTGTTTTTT. Residues: CASSSRARGRELFF.

The DNA of the CDR3 is TGTGCCAGCAGTGGACGGACTAGCGGGAGATTTATAGATACGCAGTATTTT. Translation gives CASSGRTSGRFIDTQYF. The chain is built from TRBV28 and TRBJ2-3, with 13 bases that match TRBD2. V lost 5 bases and J lost 5; bases outside the gene matches: 10. The CDR3 covers 17 residues. CDR1 MDHEN and CDR2 SYDVKM come from the germline V gene.

In this sample, this clone turned up a few times. V usage is TRBV6-1 and J usage is TRBJ1-2; no reliable D call. The germline V and J ends were trimmed by 0 bases and 4 bases, with 9 bases remaining between them. The V gene's germline CDR1 is MNHNS and CDR2 SASEGT. The CDR3 contains 14 residues. For the CDR3, the DNA is TGTGCCAGCAGTGAAGCTGGGCGGTTCTATGGCTACACCTTC. Its translation: CASSEAGRFYGYTF.

The J gene is TRBJ2-6, the V gene TRBV6-1; no definite D call. The CDR3 has 18 amino acids. V was shortened by 4 bases and J by 5 bases, with 21 bases between the two germline ends. CDR1 is MNHNS and CDR2 is SASEGT in the germline V gene. CDR3 sequence reads: CASSASPWEQSRANVLTF. CDR3 DNA: TGTGCCAGCAGTGCTTCCCCGTGGGAACAAAGTCGGGCCAACGTCCTGACTTTC.

This clone was found a few times. The chain links TRBV2 to TRBJ1-1; no clear D. There are 12 residues in the CDR3. Germline V gene lookup returns CDR1 SNHLY and CDR2 FYNNEI. Trimming shortened V by 7 bases and J by 1 base, and 7 bases separated the two germline ends. DNA of the CDR3: TGTGCCAGCATTCAGGAGAACACTGAAGCTTTCTTT. This encodes CASIQENTEAFF. Complete variable domain (other parts from reference TRBV2 and TRBJ1-1): EPEVTQTPSHQVTQMGQEVILRCVPISNHLYFYWYRQILGQKVEFLVSFYNNEISEKSEIFDDQFSVERPDGSNFTLKIRSTKLEDSAMYFCASIQENTEAFFGQGTRLTVV.

The chain combines TRBV5-1 with TRBJ2-2; D is unclear. Germline V lookup: CDR1 SGHRS, CDR2 YFSETQ. V lost 3 bases and J 5 bases, leaving 8 bases between the germline ends. The CDR3 extends over 13 amino acids. As DNA, the CDR3 is TGCGCCAGCAGCTCCTCAGAGACCGGGGAGCTGTTTTTT. The encoded protein is CASSSSETGELFF.

J is TRBJ2-1 and V is TRBV7-9, with 13 bases matching TRBD2. The CDR3 runs to 15 residues. Germline CDR1 SEHNR, CDR2 FQNEAQ (reference sequence). V lost 5 bases and J lost 8; bases outside the gene matches: 6. CDR3 region: CASSLGLAGVYEQFF. The CDR3 coding sequence is TGTGCCAGCAGCCTCGGACTAGCGGGAGTCTATGAGCAGTTCTTC.